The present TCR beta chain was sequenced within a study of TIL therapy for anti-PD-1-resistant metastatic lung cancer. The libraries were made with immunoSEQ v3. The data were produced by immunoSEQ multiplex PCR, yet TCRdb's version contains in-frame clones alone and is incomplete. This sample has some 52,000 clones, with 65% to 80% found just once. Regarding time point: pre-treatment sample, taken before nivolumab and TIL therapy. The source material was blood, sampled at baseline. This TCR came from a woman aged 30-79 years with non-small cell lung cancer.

CDR3 bases: TGTGCCAGCCGGCGGGGTTCTGAAGATACGCAGTATTTT. Protein sequence: CASRRGSEDTQYF. The chain employs TRBV25-1 and TRBJ2-3; a possible D gene is TRBD2 (6 bases). Trimming removed 8 bases from V and 5 bases from J, with 14 bases in between. The CDR3 runs to 13 residues. Germline V CDR1 and CDR2: MGHDK, SYGVNS.